Sequencing of this T cell receptor beta chain was carried out in a study of T cells in Graves' hyperthyroidism and ophthalmopathy. This clonotype was counted ten times or more. Its target is not known. Study results and caveats: Model output signaled ophthalmopathy a median approximately 6 months ahead of onset. Blood also showed most of the thyroid clonotypes that were expanded above 0.001.

From 10 ml of fresh peripheral blood, PBMCs were isolated. Germline values: CDR1 MNHNS, CDR2 SASEGT. The CDR3 is 14 residues long. V lost 6 bases and J lost 7, with 18 bases in between. Amplification of TCR beta CDR3 regions used RNA as the template. HTBI primers were used for first-round RT-PCR of the TCR CDR3. One entry per CDR3 protein results from TCRdb running MiXCR on the multiplex PCR reads. This sample yields some 250,000 distinct CDR3 sequences, of which less than 15% are seen a single time; about an eighth belongs to the top ten. The specimen was blood. This chain connects TRBV6-1 to TRBJ1-1; D not certain. The receptor was isolated from a woman aged 40 to 50 with Graves' hyperthyroidism that later progressed to Graves' ophthalmopathy. CDR3 amino acids: CASRDRADKIEAFF. CDR3 bases: TGTGCCAGCAGGGACCGGGCCGACAAGATTGAAGCTTTCTTT.